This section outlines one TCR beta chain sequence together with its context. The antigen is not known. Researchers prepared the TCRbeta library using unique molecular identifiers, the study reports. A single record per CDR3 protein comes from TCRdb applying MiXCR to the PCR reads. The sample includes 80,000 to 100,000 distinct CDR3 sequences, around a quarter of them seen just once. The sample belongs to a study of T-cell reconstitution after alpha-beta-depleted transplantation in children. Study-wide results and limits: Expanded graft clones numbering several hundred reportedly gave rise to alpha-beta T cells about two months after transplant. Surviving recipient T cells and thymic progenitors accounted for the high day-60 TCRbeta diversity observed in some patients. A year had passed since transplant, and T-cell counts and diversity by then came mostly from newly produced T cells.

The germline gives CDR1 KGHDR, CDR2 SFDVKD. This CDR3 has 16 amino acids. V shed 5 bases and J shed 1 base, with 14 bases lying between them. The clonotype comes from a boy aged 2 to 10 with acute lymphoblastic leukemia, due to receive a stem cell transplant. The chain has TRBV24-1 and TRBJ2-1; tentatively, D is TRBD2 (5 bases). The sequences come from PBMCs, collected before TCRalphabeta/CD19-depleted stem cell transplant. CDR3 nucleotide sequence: TGTGCCACCAGTGTTAGGCGCGGAGGTTCCTACAATGAGCAGTTCTTC. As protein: CATSVRRGGSYNEQFF.